These 5 T cell receptor beta chains came from one sample sequenced in a study of cytomegalovirus exposure and HLA in healthy donors. The PCR employed 60 Vbeta primers together with 13 Jbeta primers. The method was immunoSEQ multiplex PCR; TCRdb's version includes in-frame clones alone and lacks a portion of them. The sample yields over 130,000 clones, 80% to 85% seen once. Sequencing was carried out using PBMCs. The receptors derive from a female donor in good health and CMV-seronegative.

This chain joins TRBV4-1 and TRBJ2-7; the match to TRBD1 covers 7 bases. CDR3 length: 17 residues. Germline-derived CDR1 and CDR2 are MGHRA and YSYEKL. V gave up 2 bases and J gave up 0 bases; unmatched junction bases: 10. The CDR3, as DNA: TGCGCCAGCAGCCAACCCGAAACCTCAGGGGGCTCCTACGAGCAGTACTTC. Translation: CASSQPETSGGSYEQYF.

The chain recombines TRBV7-9 with TRBJ1-1; tentatively, D is TRBD1 (6 bases). Germline loops: CDR1 SEHNR, CDR2 FQNEAQ (reference sequence). This CDR3 is built from 16 residues. V lost 1 base, J lost 1 base, and 13 bases lay in between. The CDR3 sequence: CASSLGSGTSNTEAFF. For the CDR3, the DNA is TGTGCCAGCAGCTTAGGCTCCGGGACATCGAACACTGAAGCTTTCTTT.

The V call is TRBV5-1, the J call TRBJ1-1; 7 nucleotides agree with TRBD1. Germline CDR1 and CDR2: SGHRS and YFSETQ. This CDR3 has 15 amino acids. Trimming removed 0 bases from V and 7 bases from J; junction bases left unmatched: 9. CDR3 in DNA: TGCGCCAGCAGCTTGGGGACAGGCCTCCTTGATGAAGCTTTCTTT. It translates to CASSLGTGLLDEAFF.

CDR3: CASTLDSGGTEAFF. The CDR3 region has the DNA TGTGCCAGCACCCTGGACAGCGGTGGCACTGAAGCTTTCTTT. This chain joins TRBV6-1 and TRBJ1-1, with D possibly being TRBD1 (6 bases). CDR3 length: 14 amino acids. Trimming stripped 7 bases from V and 4 bases from J, with 16 bases between. Germline CDR1 and CDR2: MNHNS and SASEGT.

This clone was found a few times. The V call is TRBV29-1, the J call TRBJ2-1; 8 bases are a match to TRBD1. Germline lookup yields CDR1 SQVTM and CDR2 ANQGSEA. The CDR3 length is 13 residues. V lost 2 bases, J lost 7 bases, and 4 bases stayed unmatched. The CDR3 DNA is TGCAGCGTTGAAAAGGACAGGGCGAATGAGCAGTTCTTC. Translating gives CSVEKDRANEQFF.